This passage covers 29 T cell receptor beta chains from one sample sequenced in a study of blood T cell repertoires in COVID-19. Only in-frame clones appear in the TCRdb table, and some are missing; sequencing was by immunoSEQ multiplex PCR. Of approximately 80,000 clones in the sample, about four fifths were seen once. The sequencing sample was made of peripheral blood. The receptors originated from an elderly man with acute or convalescent COVID-19.

The J gene is TRBJ2-7, the V gene TRBV30; a possible D gene is TRBD1 (6 bases). From germline, CDR1 is GTSNPN and CDR2 SVGIG (reference sequence). The V gene lost 5 bases and the J gene lost 4 bases, with 12 bases spanning the gap. The CDR3 totals 12 residues. DNA of the CDR3: TGTGCCTGGGCCCCGGACAGATACGAGCAGTACTTC. Its protein product is CAWAPDRYEQYF.

This clone was seen only a few times. The chain employs TRBV5-4 and TRBJ2-2; 10 bases line up with TRBD2. V lost 7 bases to trimming and J lost 1 base; unmatched junction nucleotides: 1. Germline CDR1 SGHNT, CDR2 YYREEE (reference sequence). The CDR3 sequence is 14 residues long. CDR3 loop: CASLAGENTGELFF. The CDR3 DNA is TGTGCCAGCCTAGCGGGAGAGAACACCGGGGAGCTGTTTTTT.

V and J are TRBV18 and TRBJ1-1; 8 bases are a match to TRBD1. V lost 4 bases and J lost 5; bases outside the gene matches: 12. The germline CDR1 and CDR2 sequences are KGHSH and LQKENI. The CDR3 has 16 amino acids. This chain's CDR3 is CASSRDRTSKGTEAFF. The CDR3 bases are TGTGCCAGCTCACGGGACAGGACCTCTAAGGGTACTGAAGCTTTCTTT.

In its sample, this clone was seen a few times. The rearrangement uses TRBV14 and TRBJ1-2; 8 nucleotides match TRBD1. The CDR3 is made up of 14 amino acids. The germline CDR1 and CDR2 sequences are SGHDN and FVKESK. V lost 4 bases to trimming and J lost 8 bases; unmatched junction nucleotides: 9. The CDR3 nucleotides are TGTGCCAGCAGCCGCACGACAGGGGTTTCGGGCTACACCTTC. Protein product: CASSRTTGVSGYTF.

A single count supports this clone. The rearrangement links TRBV7-2 to TRBJ2-2; TRBD1 matches 8 bases. This CDR3 comprises 16 residues. V was clipped by 5 bases and J by 4 bases; unmatched bases: 9. Germline CDR1 and CDR2: SGHTA and FQGNSA. The CDR3 is CASSPKTGQVTGELFF. The CDR3, as DNA: TGTGCCAGCAGCCCGAAAACGGGACAGGTCACCGGGGAGCTGTTTTTT.

This sequence joins TRBV10-3 and TRBJ1-2; TRBD1 aligns across 8 bases. The CDR3 loop spans 15 amino acids. From germline, CDR1 is ENHRY and CDR2 SYGVKD. The V gene end was trimmed by 6 bases and the J gene end by 6 bases; junction bases not matched to a gene: 12. CDR3 sequence (DNA): TGTGCCATCAGCTCTCACAGGGGGAATTTAGATGGCTACACCTTC. It codes for CAISSHRGNLDGYTF.

The gene calls are TRBV28 and TRBJ1-2, with D unresolved. The CDR3 has 14 amino acids. V gave up 7 bases and J gave up 2 bases, with 14 bases separating them. The germline CDR1 and CDR2 sequences are MDHEN and SYDVKM. CDR3 DNA: TGTGCCAGCAATTCGGATTGGGAGAACTATGGCTACACCTTC. It translates to CASNSDWENYGYTF.

The J gene is TRBJ1-5, the V gene TRBV10-3; 11 bases map to TRBD1. Trimming cost V 3 bases and J 4 bases; bases outside gene matches: 2. This CDR3 has 15 residues. Germline CDR1 reads ENHRY; CDR2 reads SYGVKD. CDR3 sequence (DNA): TGTGCCATCAGTGATGGGGACAGGGGGAATCAGCCCCAGCATTTT. This gives the protein CAISDGDRGNQPQHF.

V gene TRBV28 combines with J gene TRBJ2-3; 10 nucleotides match TRBD2. Trimming at V came to 4 bases and at J to 2 bases, leaving 9 bases not matched to a gene. The CDR3 loop spans 17 amino acids. Germline values: CDR1 MDHEN, CDR2 SYDVKM. The CDR3 DNA reads as TGTGCCAGCAGTTCATCTCTAGCGGGGGTTTTCACAGATACGCAGTATTTT. It is translated as CASSSSLAGVFTDTQYF. Based on the CDR3 plus reference TRBV28 and TRBJ2-3, the full variable domain is DVKVTQSSRYLVKRTGEKVFLECVQDMDHENMFWYRQDPGLGLRLIYFSYDVKMKEKGDIPEGYSVSREKKERFSLILESASTNQTSMYLCASSSSLAGVFTDTQYFGPGTRLTVL.

J is TRBJ2-3 and V is TRBV4-1; 11 nucleotides align to TRBD2. The junction had 3 bases not matched to a gene; V was cut back by 4 bases and J by 3 bases. The CDR3 covers 15 residues. Germline V gives CDR1 MGHRA, CDR2 YSYEKL. The CDR3 loop reads CASSPGLAETDTQYF. CDR3 in DNA: TGCGCCAGCAGCCCGGGACTAGCGGAAACAGATACGCAGTATTTT.

The CDR3, as DNA: TGCGCCAGCAGCTTGGCGGCGGGGATCCCAGATACGCAGTATTTT. The encoded protein is CASSLAAGIPDTQYF. This chain uses TRBV5-1 with TRBJ2-3; D is possibly TRBD2 (6 bases). The CDR3 totals 15 residues. Trimming removed 0 bases at V and 4 bases at J, with 12 bases between. Germline V gives CDR1 SGHRS, CDR2 YFSETQ.

V is TRBV3-1 (or the pseudogene TRBV3-2) and J is TRBJ2-2; the D gene is possibly TRBD1 (5 bases). The CDR3 loop spans 15 amino acids. The V end lost 0 bases, the J end lost 7 bases, and 12 bases lay between the germline ends. The germline V gene encodes CDR1 LGHDT and CDR2 YNNKEL (reference sequence). CDR3 region: CASSQDEGDSGELFF. The CDR3, as DNA: TGTGCCAGCAGCCAAGACGAAGGGGATAGCGGGGAGCTGTTTTTT.

V and J are TRBV7-9 and TRBJ2-2, with D possibly matching TRBD1 (5 bases). V lost 1 base to trimming and J lost 3 bases, with 9 bases between them. The germline gives CDR1 SEHNR, CDR2 FQNEAQ (reference sequence). CDR3 size: 15 residues. CDR3 residues: CASSLGTLYTGELFF. The CDR3 coding sequence is TGTGCCAGCAGCTTAGGGACATTGTACACCGGGGAGCTGTTTTTT. The variable domain in full, completed from reference TRBV7-9 and TRBJ2-2, reads DTGVSQNPRHKITKRGQNVTFRCDPISEHNRLYWYRQTLGQGPEFLTYFQNEAQLEKSRLLSDRFSAERPKGSFSTLEIQRTEQGDSAMYLCASSLGTLYTGELFFGEGSRLTVL.

The chain is built from TRBV6-5 and TRBJ1-1, with unresolved D. The CDR3 has 15 residues. V lost 0 bases to trimming and J lost 9 bases, with 17 bases between them. CDR1 is MNHEY, CDR2 SVGAGI, per germline. The chain's CDR3 is CASSYSGGPGNKAFF. The CDR3 nucleotides are TGTGCCAGCAGTTACTCGGGAGGGCCCGGGAACAAAGCTTTCTTT.

V is TRBV27 and J is TRBJ1-4, with D perhaps TRBD1 (5 bases). Per germline, CDR1 MNHEY and CDR2 SMNVEV (reference sequence). The CDR3 spans 15 residues. The germline V and J ends were trimmed by 4 bases and 7 bases, with 16 bases remaining between them. The CDR3 nucleotides read TGTGCCAGCAGTTCCTGGACAAGAGAAGGTGAAAAACTGTTTTTT. Its protein product is CASSSWTREGEKLFF. The whole variable domain, remainder taken from reference TRBV27 and TRBJ1-4, is EAQVTQNPRYLITVTGKKLTVTCSQNMNHEYMSWYRQDPGLGLRQIYYSMNVEVTDKGDVPEGYKVSRKEKRNFPLILESPSPNQTSLYFCASSSWTREGEKLFFGSGTQLSVL.

This clone was counted only a few times. CDR3 sequence: CAWSNRGGYGYTF. The CDR3 nucleotides are TGTGCCTGGAGTAACAGGGGTGGCTATGGCTACACCTTC. The chain employs TRBV30 and TRBJ1-2; 7 bases fit TRBD1. The CDR3 has 13 residues. CDR1 is GTSNPN, CDR2 SVGIG, per germline (reference sequence). J lost 4 bases, V lost 2 bases, and 4 bases had no gene match.

The chain recombines TRBV28 with TRBJ2-2, with 8 bases matching TRBD1. Looked up from germline, CDR1 is MDHEN and CDR2 is SYDVKM. Unmatched junction bases numbered 6, after V lost 2 bases and J lost 7 bases. The CDR3 has 15 residues. The CDR3 coding sequence is TGTGCCAGCAGTTTAGTAGGACAGGGAATCGGGGAGCTGTTTTTT. This translates into CASSLVGQGIGELFF.

DNA for the CDR3: TGTGCCAGCAGCTTGACAGGGGGGTACGAGCAGTACTTC. The encoded protein is CASSLTGGYEQYF. This chain joins TRBV7-2 and TRBJ2-7, with 9 bases matching TRBD1. V was clipped by 3 bases and J by 4 bases; unmatched bases: 1. In germline, CDR1 is SGHTA, CDR2 FQGNSA. The CDR3 contains 13 residues. Full variable domain (outside the CDR3, taken from reference TRBV7-2 and TRBJ2-7): GAGVSQSPSNKVTEKGKDVELRCDPISGHTALYWYRQSLGQGLEFLIYFQGNSAPDKSGLPSDRFSAERTGGSVSTLTIQRTQQEDSAVYLCASSLTGGYEQYFGPGTRLTVT.

The chain carries TRBV7-3 and TRBJ1-4, with 8 positions matching TRBD1. CDR1 is SGHTA, CDR2 FQGTGA, per germline. The CDR3 is made up of 13 amino acids. After removal of 4 bases from V and 8 bases from J, the junction contained 3 bases not matched to a gene. CDR3 amino acids: CASSSGQGEKLFF. For the CDR3, the DNA is TGTGCCAGCAGCTCCGGACAGGGCGAAAAACTGTTTTTT. The variable domain in full, with the rest retrieved from reference TRBV7-3 and TRBJ1-4, is GAGVSQTPSNKVTEKGKYVELRCDPISGHTALYWYRQSLGQGPEFLIYFQGTGAADDSGLPNDRFFAVRPEGSVSTLKIQRTERGDSAVYLCASSSGQGEKLFFGSGTQLSVL.

V and J are TRBV2 and TRBJ1-4; D is perhaps TRBD1 (5 bases). The CDR3 consists of 14 residues. Germline V gene sequence: CDR1 SNHLY, CDR2 FYNNEI. Trimming cost V 7 bases and J 8 bases, with 17 bases left between them. CDR3 loop: CASTREGPEEKLFF. DNA of the CDR3: TGTGCCAGCACGAGGGAGGGGCCAGAGGAAAAACTGTTTTTT.

The V and J genes are TRBV6-5 and TRBJ2-1; no clear D gene. Germline V gives CDR1 MNHEY, CDR2 SVGAGI. Trimming removed 6 bases from V and 11 bases from J, with 14 bases in between. The CDR3 runs 12 residues. The CDR3 region has the DNA TGTGCCAGCAGCCCCGGAGCACTTAAGCAGTTCTTC. The encoded protein is CASSPGALKQFF.

V gene TRBV29-1 combines with J gene TRBJ1-2; 7 bases line up with TRBD1. V gave up 4 bases and J gave up 1 base; unmatched junction bases: 6. The CDR3 length is 14 residues. Germline-derived CDR1 and CDR2 are SQVTM and ANQGSEA. CDR3 sequence reads: CSVVGTALNYGYTF. DNA of the CDR3: TGCAGCGTTGTGGGGACAGCGCTTAACTATGGCTACACCTTC.

This sequence joins TRBV6-5 and TRBJ1-1, with TRBD1 as a possible D gene (5 bases). Germline-derived CDR1 and CDR2 are MNHEY and SVGAGI. Trimming cost V 7 bases and J 1 base, with 16 bases left between them. The CDR3 extends over 15 amino acids. The CDR3 reads CASKPPGLRNTEAFF. The DNA for the CDR3 is TGTGCCAGCAAGCCCCCGGGACTCCGGAACACTGAAGCTTTCTTT.

This clone was seen a few times. Compared with germline, one end of the junction differs, possibly owing to a read error. J is TRBJ2-7 and V is TRBV4-1; TRBD1 is a possible D gene (6 bases). Germline loops: CDR1 MGHRA, CDR2 YSYEKL. This CDR3 contains 13 residues. CDR3 amino acids: CASSQDRWGQGHF. The CDR3 nucleotides are TGCGCCAGCAGCCAAGATCGATGGGGGCAGGGGCACTTC.

The CDR3 nucleotides read TGTGCCAGTAGTGTTAAACAGGGCTATGGCTACACCTTC. Protein sequence: CASSVKQGYGYTF. The rearrangement links TRBV19 to TRBJ1-2; D possibly corresponds to TRBD1 (6 bases). CDR3 length equals 13 residues. Trimming shortened V by 5 bases and J by 4 bases, and 11 bases separated the two germline ends. Germline lookup yields CDR1 LNHDA and CDR2 SQIVND (reference sequence).

The genes are TRBV3-1 (or the pseudogene TRBV3-2) and TRBJ1-2, with D hard to call. The CDR3 consists of 15 residues. Germline V gene sequence: CDR1 LGHDT, CDR2 YNNKEL (reference sequence). V was trimmed by 0 bases and J by 4 bases, leaving 12 bases between them. The CDR3 protein is CASSQEGGPGYGYTF. In nucleotides, the CDR3 is TGTGCCAGCAGCCAAGAAGGCGGGCCAGGCTATGGCTACACCTTC.

The chain carries TRBV29-1 and TRBJ1-2, with D possibly matching TRBD1 (5 bases). The germline V gene has CDR1 SQVTM and CDR2 ANQGSEA. V lost 5 bases and J lost 2, with 21 bases in between. CDR3 length equals 16 residues. The CDR3 here is CSVSSGTAASNYGYTF. CDR3 nucleotide sequence: TGCAGCGTTTCGAGCGGGACGGCTGCCTCAAACTATGGCTACACCTTC.

The chain uses TRBV18 and TRBJ2-7; 9 bases agree with TRBD1. This CDR3 has 15 residues. Trimming removed 3 bases from V and 9 bases from J; junction bases left unmatched: 12. Germline V gene lookup returns CDR1 KGHSH and CDR2 LQKENI. The CDR3 sequence: CASSPISGTGLGQYF. The CDR3 DNA sequence: TGTGCCAGCTCACCCATCTCCGGGACAGGGTTAGGGCAGTACTTC.

The V call is TRBV6-5, the J call TRBJ2-1; the match to TRBD2 covers 13 bases. J lost 8 bases, V lost 0 bases, and 4 bases had no gene match. CDR1 MNHEY and CDR2 SVGAGI come from the germline V gene. This CDR3 comprises 16 residues. Written as DNA, the CDR3 is TGTGCCAGCAGTTACTCGACTAGCGGGAGGAGGCATGAGCAGTTCTTC. Amino acids: CASSYSTSGRRHEQFF.